The clone carrying this T cell receptor beta chain was seen many times. The sample belongs to a study of T cells in Graves' hyperthyroidism and ophthalmopathy. From RNA transcripts, TCR beta CDR3 regions were amplified. Researchers ran a first-round RT-PCR on the TCR CDR3 using the HTBI primer set. TCRdb re-derived calls from the multiplex PCR reads in MiXCR, one entry per CDR3 protein. The table lists some 620,000 distinct CDR3 sequences, 15% to 20% of them singletons. This CDR3 comprises 12 residues. Germline V lookup: CDR1 DFQATT, CDR2 SNEGSKA (reference sequence). Deletions cut 6 bases from V and 5 bases from J, with 13 bases between. Recently diagnosed hyperthyroidism of less than 2 months' duration affected patients aged 18 to 65. Diagnoses were made from clinical symptoms, serum measures (thyroxine and TRAb), thyroid ultrasound and orbital computed tomography.

The clonotype comes from a woman aged 25 to 45 with Graves' hyperthyroidism. The sequencing input was blood. The chain combines TRBV20-1 with TRBJ2-5, with D hard to call. CDR3 nucleotides: TGCAGTGCCGCACAAATGACGGAGACCCAGTACTTC. Protein: CSAAQMTETQYF.